One T cell receptor beta chain is described in this entry. The antigen remains undetermined. This PCR relied on a set of 60 Vbeta primers and 13 Jbeta primers. The method was immunoSEQ multiplex PCR; TCRdb's version includes in-frame clones alone and lacks a portion of them. The table lists roughly 130,000 clones, around 83% of them singletons, with around 1.2% in the top ten. This sample was taken from a study of cytomegalovirus exposure and HLA in healthy donors. Regarding the study as a whole: CMV antigen specificity of a few CMV-associated chains was confirmed in vitro. Listed as cytomegalovirus-associated were about 160 TCR beta chains. CMV serostatus was the sole immune exposure information available. In an earlier analysis, about 87% or about 30%: the productive usage of most TCR beta V segments.

This clonotype was obtained from a girl aged 2-10 years in good health and CMV-seronegative. Sequencing was done on a sample of PBMCs.

DNA for the CDR3: TGTGCCAGTAGTCCAAACAGAGAAGAGACCCAGTACTTC. It specifies CASSPNREETQYF. This rearrangement joins TRBV19 to TRBJ2-5; no reliable D call. The CDR3 is 13 amino acids. Germline V gene lookup returns CDR1 LNHDA and CDR2 SQIVND (reference sequence). Trimming pared 5 bases from V and 3 bases from J, leaving 10 bases between.